A single sample is the source of the 20 T cell receptor beta chains below, sequenced in a study of shared T cell receptors in the human thymus. Repertoires were generated with immunoSEQ multiplex PCR, while TCRdb's copy carries only in-frame clones and drops some. The sample lists around 340,000 clones; 85% to 95% were seen once. Sequenced material: thymocytes. The receptors shown here come from a human donor.

The J gene is TRBJ1-3, the V gene TRBV4-2; D ambiguous. Per the germline V gene, CDR1 is LGHNA and CDR2 is YNFKEQ. Trimming removed 2 bases at V and 0 bases at J, with 11 bases between. CDR3 length: 16 residues. CDR3 residues: CASSQWFDGSGNTIYF. The CDR3 bases are TGTGCCAGCAGCCAATGGTTTGATGGCTCTGGAAACACCATATATTTT.

This chain joins TRBV4-1 and TRBJ2-1; the match to TRBD2 covers 9 bases. Trimming took 7 bases from V and 4 from J; bases not matched to a gene: 11. Germline V gene sequence: CDR1 MGHRA, CDR2 YSYEKL. CDR3 length: 16 residues. CDR3 DNA: TGCGCCAGCAATCCGGGGCTAGCGGGGCTATACAATGAGCAGTTCTTC. Translated: CASNPGLAGLYNEQFF.

This clone showed up just a few times. The chain combines TRBV5-5 with TRBJ1-1, with D uncertain. Germline loops: CDR1 SGHKS, CDR2 YYEKEE (reference sequence). V was clipped by 0 bases and J by 0 bases, with 9 bases between them. The CDR3 spans 15 residues. The CDR3 protein is CASSLARGLNTEAFF. The DNA for the CDR3 is TGTGCCAGCAGCTTGGCCCGGGGTCTGAACACTGAAGCTTTCTTT. Looking up the rest from reference TRBV5-5 and TRBJ1-1 gives the full variable domain: DAGVTQSPTHLIKTRGQQVTLRCSPISGHKSVSWYQQVLGQGPQFIFQYYEKEERGRGNFPDRFSARQFPNYSSELNVNALLLGDSALYLCASSLARGLNTEAFFGQGTRLTVV.

This chain connects TRBV27 to TRBJ1-5, with 9 bases lining up with TRBD1. In germline, CDR1 is MNHEY, CDR2 SMNVEV (reference sequence). The junction had 12 bases not matched to a gene; V was cut back by 6 bases and J by 0 bases. The CDR3 runs to 18 residues. Written as DNA, the CDR3 is TGTGCCAGCAGGAACACGACAGGGGGTCACTATAGCAATCAGCCCCAGCATTTT. Amino acids: CASRNTTGGHYSNQPQHF.

The chain carries TRBV5-1 and TRBJ2-5; perhaps TRBD2 as D (6 bases). Germline CDR1 and CDR2: SGHRS and YFSETQ. V lost 0 bases, J lost 4 bases, and 10 bases lay in between. This CDR3 region has 14 residues. The CDR3 bases are TGCGCCAGCAGCTTGGGAGCGGGCCTAGAGACCCAGTACTTC. Residues: CASSLGAGLETQYF. The entire variable domain, with the rest obtained from reference TRBV5-1 and TRBJ2-5, is as follows: KAGVTQTPRYLIKTRGQQVTLSCSPISGHRSVSWYQQTPGQGLQFLFEYFSETQRNKGNFPGRFSGRQFSNSRSEMNVSTLELGDSALYLCASSLGAGLETQYFGPGTRLLVL.

The rearrangement joins TRBV6-4 to TRBJ1-1; 10 nucleotides align to TRBD1. From germline, CDR1 is MRHNA and CDR2 SNTAGT. V was clipped by 4 bases and J by 1 base; unmatched bases: 12. The CDR3 covers 18 residues. The CDR3 spells CASSAPRPDRGRNTEAFF. DNA of the CDR3: TGTGCCAGCAGTGCCCCTAGACCCGACAGGGGGCGGAACACTGAAGCTTTCTTT.

This chain uses TRBV30 with TRBJ2-7; 7 positions match TRBD1. The length of the CDR3 is 12 residues. Germline CDR1 reads GTSNPN; CDR2 reads SVGIG (reference sequence). Trimming at V came to 1 base and at J to 9 bases, leaving 6 bases not matched to a gene. Here the CDR3 DNA reads TGTGCCTGGAGTGCTATACAGGGGCGGCAGTACTTC. Its protein product is CAWSAIQGRQYF.

The V gene is TRBV6-5, the J gene TRBJ2-7, with D unclear. CDR3 length equals 12 residues. V lost 4 bases and J 5 bases, leaving 9 bases between the germline ends. In germline, CDR1 is MNHEY, CDR2 SVGAGI. The CDR3 nucleotides are TGTGCCAGCAGTTCCCGGATCGACGAGCAGTACTTC. This encodes CASSSRIDEQYF.

This sequence joins TRBV5-1 and TRBJ1-2; D not resolved. Germline assignment: CDR1 SGHRS and CDR2 YFSETQ. CDR3 length: 14 residues. Trimming took off 4 bases at V and 0 bases at J, with 10 bases between the two ends. The CDR3: CASSLRSANYGYTF. The CDR3 nucleotides are TGCGCCAGCAGCCTCCGATCAGCTAACTATGGCTACACCTTC.

This chain joins TRBV11-1 and TRBJ2-5; TRBD1 agrees at 8 bases. Germline loops: CDR1 SGHAT, CDR2 FQDESV (reference sequence). CDR3 size: 17 residues. V lost 3 bases to trimming and J lost 3 bases; unmatched junction nucleotides: 12. The CDR3 loop is CASSFTAGGKGEETQYF. The DNA for the CDR3 is TGTGCCAGCAGCTTTACCGCAGGGGGCAAAGGGGAAGAGACCCAGTACTTC.

This chain links TRBV9 with TRBJ2-7; 15 bases match TRBD2. Germline assignment: CDR1 SGDLS and CDR2 YYNGEE. This CDR3 spans 16 amino acids. Germline trimming cut 4 bases from V and 4 bases from J; bases unmatched to any gene: 6. CDR3 DNA sequence: TGTGCCAGCAGCCTCGGGACTAGCGGGAGGCTGTACGAGCAGTACTTC. It translates to CASSLGTSGRLYEQYF.

V gene TRBV28 combines with J gene TRBJ1-1; 12 bases align to TRBD1. The trim removed 1 base at V and 2 bases at J, leaving 11 bases unmatched. The V gene's germline CDR1 is MDHEN and CDR2 SYDVKM. The CDR3 extends over 19 amino acids. CDR3 protein: CASSLSRGGDRGHNTEAFF. The DNA for the CDR3 is TGTGCCAGCAGTTTATCCCGAGGTGGGGACAGGGGGCATAACACTGAAGCTTTCTTT.

The chain has TRBV19 and TRBJ1-1; D gene unclear. In germline, CDR1 is LNHDA, CDR2 SQIVND (reference sequence). This CDR3 has 13 residues. Trimming took off 2 bases at V and 7 bases at J, with 11 bases between the two ends. Written as DNA, the CDR3 is TGTGCCAGTAGTATACCCGACCGTGATGAAGCTTTCTTT. Translation gives CASSIPDRDEAFF.

The chain joins TRBV6-6 to TRBJ2-7, with TRBD1 matching 7 bases. Germline trimming cut 8 bases from V and 0 bases from J; bases unmatched to any gene: 10. Germline assignment: CDR1 MNHNY and CDR2 SVGAGI (reference sequence). This CDR3 has 15 residues. Here the CDR3 reads CASGNRDSHSYEQYF. CDR3 nucleotides: TGTGCCAGCGGTAACCGGGACAGTCACTCCTACGAGCAGTACTTC.

V and J are TRBV7-8 and TRBJ1-1, with 9 bases lining up with TRBD1. Trimming removed 5 bases from V and 2 bases from J; junction bases left unmatched: 6. Germline CDR1 SGHVS, CDR2 FQNEAQ. This CDR3 is 15 amino acids long. CDR3: CASSPGTGINTEAFF. In DNA, the CDR3 is TGTGCCAGCAGCCCCGGGACAGGGATAAACACTGAAGCTTTCTTT. The full variable domain, its missing parts supplied by reference TRBV7-8 and TRBJ1-1, is GAGVSQSPRYKVAKRGQDVALRCDPISGHVSLFWYQQALGQGPEFLTYFQNEAQLDKSGLPSDRFFAERPEGSVSTLKIQRTQQEDSAVYLCASSPGTGINTEAFFGQGTRLTVV.

This chain links TRBV4-2 with TRBJ2-7; TRBD1 is a possible D gene (5 bases). Germline lookup yields CDR1 LGHNA and CDR2 YNFKEQ. This CDR3 has 14 amino acids. V lost 0 bases, J lost 3 bases, and 9 bases lay in between. The CDR3 protein is CASSQDRVLYEQYF. The CDR3 DNA reads TGTGCCAGCAGCCAAGACAGGGTTCTCTACGAGCAGTACTTC.

The chain couples TRBV4-3 to TRBJ1-4; maybe TRBD1 (6 bases). V lost 0 bases, J lost 8 bases, and 13 bases lay in between. Germline CDR1 reads LGHNA; CDR2 reads YSLEER. This CDR3 is built from 15 residues. The CDR3 DNA is TGCGCCAGCAGCCAAGATACGGGGGCAAGGGAAAAACTGTTTTTT. Protein sequence: CASSQDTGAREKLFF.

This clone was counted once. This chain joins TRBV15 and TRBJ2-5, with a tentative D call TRBD1 (6 bases). The V end was cut by 0 bases, the J end by 9 bases, with 14 bases between. This CDR3 is built from 14 residues. CDR1 and CDR2 (germline): LNHNV, YYDKDF (reference sequence). As DNA, the CDR3 is TGTGCCACCAGCAGAGATCGGGACAACTTGGCCCAGTACTTC. This translates into CATSRDRDNLAQYF.

The chain links TRBV28 to TRBJ2-2; TRBD1 matches at 11 bases. The V segment lost 5 bases and the J segment 6 bases; nucleotides outside the gene matches: 8. This CDR3 has 16 residues. From germline, CDR1 is MDHEN and CDR2 SYDVKM. CDR3 coding DNA: TGTGCCAGCAGTAGGACAGGGGGCCCAAATTCCGGGGAGCTGTTTTTT. Protein product: CASSRTGGPNSGELFF.

Details on this clone: Its ends do not fully match the called genes, so a read error is possible. This rearrangement joins TRBV20-1 to TRBJ1-2; D ambiguous. Germline loops: CDR1 DFQATT, CDR2 SNEGSKA (reference sequence). The CDR3 is 9 residues long. CDR3: CSAKVGYPF. In DNA form, the CDR3 reads TGCAGTGCTAAGGTCGGGTACCCCTTC.